This passage covers 29 T cell receptor beta chains from one sample sequenced in a study of OX40 agonist ivuxolimab in advanced cancers. Sequenced by immunoSEQ multiplex PCR; TCRdb stores in-frame clones only, minus some. The sample contains more than 35,000 clones, 60% to 85% of which appear only once. Source: CD4+ or CD8+ T cells sorted from blood, taken in a trial of the OX40 agonist ivuxolimab. The receptors come from an adult with an advanced solid tumor such as melanoma, head and neck, liver or kidney cancer.

The J gene is TRBJ2-1, the V gene TRBV10-1; weak D call: TRBD1 (6 bases). From germline, CDR1 is WNHNN and CDR2 SYGVQD (reference sequence). The CDR3 sequence is 16 residues long. The germline V and J ends were trimmed by 6 bases and 2 bases, with 17 bases remaining between them. CDR3 nucleotide sequence: TGCGCCAGCAGAGAGAGACAGGACGTCACCTACAATGAGCAGTTCTTC. Amino acid sequence: CASRERQDVTYNEQFF.

This chain connects TRBV5-5 to TRBJ2-7; no definite D call. Trimming pared 5 bases from V and 2 bases from J, leaving 11 bases between. Germline V lookup: CDR1 SGHKS, CDR2 YYEKEE (reference sequence). This CDR3 is 13 amino acids long. The CDR3 protein is CASRPDIAYEQYF. The CDR3 region has the DNA TGTGCCAGCAGACCTGACATAGCCTACGAGCAGTACTTC.

The genes are TRBV5-1 and TRBJ2-1, with D perhaps TRBD2 (6 bases). V gave up 1 base and J gave up 2 bases, with 7 bases separating them. This CDR3 is 14 amino acids long. Germline V CDR1 and CDR2: SGHRS, YFSETQ. As DNA, the CDR3 is TGCGCCAGCAGCTTGAGCGGGCCCTACAATGAGCAGTTCTTC. Its translation: CASSLSGPYNEQFF.

The chain recombines TRBV2 with TRBJ2-6; TRBD2 aligns across 14 bases. This CDR3 is built from 17 residues. CDR1 and CDR2 from the germline V gene are SNHLY and FYNNEI. The CDR3 reads CARRIGLAGGGANVLTF. The DNA for the CDR3 is TGTGCTAGAAGGATAGGACTAGCGGGAGGTGGGGCCAACGTCCTGACTTTC.

The chain employs TRBV6-6 and TRBJ2-3; D not certain. Per the germline V gene, CDR1 is MNHNY and CDR2 is SVGAGI (reference sequence). This CDR3 contains 13 residues. V lost 4 bases to trimming and J lost 5 bases, with 10 bases between them. This CDR3 reads CASSSLDGDTQYF. In DNA form, the CDR3 reads TGTGCCAGCAGTTCCCTCGACGGAGATACGCAGTATTTT.

Regarding this clone: The same CDR3 arises from other DNA sequences in this sample as well. This sequence joins TRBV7-2 and TRBJ2-7; 11 positions agree with TRBD2. CDR3 length: 13 residues. Trimming removed 5 bases from V and 4 bases from J; junction bases left unmatched: 1. Germline V gene data show CDR1 as SGHTA and CDR2 as FQGNSA. For the CDR3, the DNA is TGTGCCAGCAGCCGGACTAGCGGGTACGAGCAGTACTTC. Translation: CASSRTSGYEQYF.

This clone was seen once. The chain joins TRBV7-9 to TRBJ1-1; no clear D gene. This CDR3 has 11 residues. V shed 4 bases and J shed 10 bases, with 10 bases lying between them. Per the germline V gene, CDR1 is SEHNR and CDR2 is FQNEAQ (reference sequence). The CDR3 here is CASSSAWRAFF. The CDR3 nucleotides read TGTGCCAGCAGCTCCGCCTGGAGAGCTTTCTTT.

In its sample, this clone was seen once. The chain combines TRBV2 with TRBJ1-6; D perhaps matches TRBD1 (5 bases). V was pared by 8 bases and J by 3 bases, with 8 bases between. In germline, CDR1 is SNHLY, CDR2 FYNNEI. The CDR3 runs 13 residues. The CDR3 coding sequence is TGTGCCAGCGGGGGGGGCTATAATTCACCCCTCCACTTT. Translating it yields CASGGGYNSPLHF.

This chain connects TRBV11-3 to TRBJ2-3, with D possibly being TRBD2 (5 bases). CDR1 and CDR2 (germline): SGHNT, YENEEA. Trimming took off 5 bases at V and 4 bases at J, with 10 bases between the two ends. The CDR3 loop spans 13 amino acids. The CDR3: CASSLLASDTQYF. The CDR3 coding sequence is TGTGCCAGCAGCCTTCTAGCTTCAGATACGCAGTATTTT.

The V and J genes are TRBV28 and TRBJ2-1; 16 nucleotides line up with TRBD2. Germline loops: CDR1 MDHEN, CDR2 SYDVKM. The CDR3 is made up of 18 amino acids. The junction had 13 bases not matched to a gene; V was cut back by 6 bases and J by 8 bases. Here the CDR3 reads CASSETPGTSGRVDEQFF. The CDR3, as DNA: TGTGCCAGCAGCGAGACTCCCGGGACTAGCGGGAGGGTCGATGAGCAGTTCTTC. Variable domain in full (rest from reference TRBV28 and TRBJ2-1): DVKVTQSSRYLVKRTGEKVFLECVQDMDHENMFWYRQDPGLGLRLIYFSYDVKMKEKGDIPEGYSVSREKKERFSLILESASTNQTSMYLCASSETPGTSGRVDEQFFGPGTRLTVL.

J is TRBJ2-5 and V is TRBV18; D could derive from TRBD1 or TRBD2 (5 bases each). This CDR3 comprises 13 residues. V dropped 7 bases and J dropped 5 bases, with 14 bases sitting between them. The germline V gene has CDR1 KGHSH and CDR2 LQKENI. The CDR3 region has the DNA TGTGCCAGCTGTGAGGGGATCGGGGAGACCCAGTACTTC. It is translated as CASCEGIGETQYF.

The chain joins TRBV5-3 to TRBJ2-7; D remains unclear. TRBV5-3 is placed among ORFs of uncertain function. This CDR3 is 11 amino acids long. Trimming left V 4 bases short and J 5 bases short, with 7 bases between. CDR3 sequence (DNA): TGTGCCAGAAGCCCCCAAGACGAGCAGTACTTC. Translation: CARSPQDEQYF.

This chain links TRBV18 with TRBJ2-7; the match to TRBD1 covers 9 bases. V dropped 6 bases and J dropped 5; count of bases not matched to a gene: 8. Germline CDR1 reads KGHSH; CDR2 reads LQKENI. The CDR3 spans 14 residues. The CDR3 is CASSRSRDRDEQYF. CDR3 nucleotide sequence: TGTGCCAGCTCCCGGTCCCGGGACAGGGACGAGCAGTACTTC.

The chain is built from TRBV5-5 and TRBJ1-5, with a possible D match to TRBD1 (5 bases). Germline V gene sequence: CDR1 SGHKS, CDR2 YYEKEE (reference sequence). The CDR3 contains 13 residues. The ends were cut back, 4 bases at V and 6 bases at J, with 11 bases in the middle. The DNA of the CDR3 is TGTGCCAGCAGCCCCTCCGGGGGTCAGCCCCAGCATTTT. Encoded protein: CASSPSGGQPQHF.

This rearrangement joins TRBV5-4 to TRBJ2-2; TRBD2 matches 8 bases. The V gene end was trimmed by 6 bases and the J gene end by 7 bases; junction bases not matched to a gene: 14. Germline V CDR1 and CDR2: SGHNT, YYREEE (reference sequence). This CDR3 has 16 amino acids. CDR3 loop: CASTPAGGGRNGELFF. In nucleotides, the CDR3 is TGTGCCAGCACCCCCGCCGGGGGGGGGCGGAACGGGGAGCTGTTTTTT.

CDR3 in amino acids: CASSSEISRNEQFF. CDR3 sequence (DNA): TGTGCCAGCAGCTCCGAAATAAGTAGGAATGAGCAGTTCTTC. This chain joins TRBV7-2 and TRBJ2-1; unclear D gene. Per germline, CDR1 SGHTA and CDR2 FQGNSA. The V gene lost 4 bases and the J gene lost 7 bases, with 14 bases spanning the gap. The CDR3 runs to 14 residues.

In its sample, this clone was seen a few times. This chain links TRBV6-1 with TRBJ1-5; no definite D call. Between the trimmed V and J ends, which lost 7 bases and 0 bases, there was a span of 10 bases. CDR1 and CDR2 (germline): MNHNS, SASEGT. The CDR3 is 14 residues long. CDR3 nucleotide sequence: TGTGCCAGCAACCAGGAGTATAGCAATCAGCCCCAGCATTTT. Its translation is CASNQEYSNQPQHF.

The chain joins TRBV19 to TRBJ1-5; tentatively, D is TRBD1 (5 bases). Trimming shortened V by 6 bases and J by 5 bases, and 14 bases separated the two germline ends. The CDR3 totals 14 residues. Germline V gives CDR1 LNHDA, CDR2 SQIVND (reference sequence). The CDR3 nucleotides read TGTGCCAGTAGCCGGGTGGGGGTGGATCAGCCCCAGCATTTT. Its protein is CASSRVGVDQPQHF.

This clone has only a few counts. The V gene is TRBV5-1, the J gene TRBJ2-7; perhaps TRBD2 as D (6 bases). This CDR3 contains 13 residues. Trimming removed 7 bases from V and 1 base from J, with 12 bases in between. Germline lookup yields CDR1 SGHRS and CDR2 YFSETQ. The CDR3 reads CASGQGGSYEQYF. The CDR3 DNA is TGCGCCAGCGGGCAGGGAGGTTCCTACGAGCAGTACTTC. The variable domain in full, completed from reference TRBV5-1 and TRBJ2-7, reads KAGVTQTPRYLIKTRGQQVTLSCSPISGHRSVSWYQQTPGQGLQFLFEYFSETQRNKGNFPGRFSGRQFSNSRSEMNVSTLELGDSALYLCASGQGGSYEQYFGPGTRLTVT.

The genes are TRBV6-1 and TRBJ2-5; D possibly matches TRBD1 or TRBD2 (6 bases each). There are 13 residues in the CDR3. The germline V gene encodes CDR1 MNHNS and CDR2 SASEGT. V lost 6 bases, J lost 3 bases, and 11 bases lay in between. The CDR3 nucleotides are TGTGCCAGCAGGGGGGGCAGGGAAGAGACCCAGTACTTC. Encoded protein: CASRGGREETQYF.

V gene TRBV7-3 combines with J gene TRBJ2-3; 8 nucleotides match TRBD1. Germline V gene sequence: CDR1 SGHTA, CDR2 FQGTGA. The CDR3 totals 15 residues. The V and J ends lost 4 bases and 1 base, in that order; junction bases with no gene match: 4. CDR3 sequence reads: CASSYTDRGTDTQYF. CDR3 coding DNA: TGTGCCAGCAGCTATACGGACAGGGGCACAGATACGCAGTATTTT.

The genes are TRBV25-1 and TRBJ1-6; D is unclear. V was trimmed by 6 bases and J by 7 bases, leaving 13 bases between them. The CDR3 length is 14 residues. Germline V gene lookup returns CDR1 MGHDK and CDR2 SYGVNS. CDR3 region: CASSSGVGNSPLHF. CDR3 nucleotide sequence: TGTGCCAGCAGCTCCGGGGTGGGGAATTCACCCCTCCACTTT.

V and J are TRBV5-1 and TRBJ2-2; perhaps TRBD1 as D (6 bases). Germline CDR1 reads SGHRS; CDR2 reads YFSETQ. The CDR3 length is 16 residues. V lost 3 bases to trimming and J lost 0 bases, with 12 bases between them. The CDR3 coding sequence is TGCGCCAGCAGCTATTTGACAGGCCCGAACACCGGGGAGCTGTTTTTT. It specifies CASSYLTGPNTGELFF.

The chain carries TRBV4-1 and TRBJ1-5; TRBD1 is a possible D gene (5 bases). CDR1 is MGHRA and CDR2 is YSYEKL in the germline V gene. CDR3 length: 17 amino acids. Trimming pared 0 bases from V and 5 bases from J, leaving 17 bases between. The CDR3 DNA reads as TGCGCCAGCAGCCAAGATCCAAACCGGGACTCCCATCAGCCCCAGCATTTT. This gives the protein CASSQDPNRDSHQPQHF.

This clone was seen once. V usage is TRBV29-1 and J usage is TRBJ2-3; a weak D match, TRBD2 (7 bases). CDR3 length: 13 residues. The germline gives CDR1 SQVTM, CDR2 ANQGSEA. Trimming cost V 7 bases and J 3 bases, with 14 bases left between them. The chain's CDR3 is CSGGGGGTDTQYF. CDR3 in DNA: TGCAGCGGGGGGGGAGGGGGAACAGATACGCAGTATTTT.

In this sample, this clone is medium-sized (0.01 to 0.1%). Its ends do not fully match the called genes, so a read error is possible. The J gene is TRBJ2-7, the V gene TRBV5-4; TRBD1 is a possible D gene (5 bases). Germline V gives CDR1 SGHNT, CDR2 YYREEE (reference sequence). CDR3 size: 12 residues. CDR3 sequence: CASSAEGAGKDF. DNA of the CDR3: TGTGCCAGCAGCGCGGAAGGGGCAGGGAAAGACTTC.

J is TRBJ1-3 and V is TRBV5-1; D might be TRBD1 (5 bases). CDR1 SGHRS and CDR2 YFSETQ come from the germline V gene. V was clipped by 4 bases and J by 0 bases, with 11 bases between them. This CDR3 spans 15 amino acids. CDR3 residues: CASSPFDSSGNTIYF. The CDR3 bases are TGCGCCAGCAGCCCATTTGACAGCTCTGGAAACACCATATATTTT.

This chain joins TRBV6-1 and TRBJ1-3; possible D gene TRBD1, 5 bases. The CDR3 is made up of 14 amino acids. In germline, CDR1 is MNHNS, CDR2 SASEGT. V was pared by 7 bases and J by 2 bases, with 12 bases between. This CDR3 is CASTVDKTGNTIYF. The CDR3 region has the DNA TGTGCCAGCACCGTGGACAAAACTGGAAACACCATATATTTT.

This rearrangement joins TRBV29-1 to TRBJ2-5; D remains ambiguous. Between the trimmed V and J ends, which lost 7 bases and 6 bases, there was a span of 18 bases. The CDR3 sequence is 13 residues long. Germline lookup yields CDR1 SQVTM and CDR2 ANQGSEA. The CDR3 nucleotides are TGCAGCGCCCCCGTTGGCGGCCAGAAGACCCAGTACTTC. Encoded protein: CSAPVGGQKTQYF. The complete variable domain, with remaining parts taken from reference TRBV29-1 and TRBJ2-5, reads SAVISQKPSRDICQRGTSLTIQCQVDSQVTMMFWYRQQPGQSLTLIATANQGSEATYESGFVIDKFPISRPNLTFSTLTVSNMSPEDSSIYLCSAPVGGQKTQYFGPGTRLLVL.